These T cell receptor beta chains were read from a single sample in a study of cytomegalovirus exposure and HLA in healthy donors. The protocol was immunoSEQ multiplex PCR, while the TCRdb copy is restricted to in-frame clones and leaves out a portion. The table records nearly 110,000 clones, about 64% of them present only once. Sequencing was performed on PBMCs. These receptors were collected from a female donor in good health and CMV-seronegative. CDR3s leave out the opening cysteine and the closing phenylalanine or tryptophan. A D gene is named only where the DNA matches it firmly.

cdr3_aa: AWSVSSGPYGYT; d_call: NA; j_call: TRBJ1-2; v_call: TRBV30
cdr3_aa: ASSYPGNTEAF; d_call: NA; j_call: TRBJ1-1; v_call: TRBV6-6
cdr3_aa: AWTPLILGYGELF; d_call: NA; j_call: TRBJ2-2; v_call: TRBV30
cdr3_aa: ASSLALGIAGSMDNEQF; d_call: TRBD2; j_call: TRBJ2-1; v_call: TRBV7-9
cdr3_aa: ASSLGQGYGYT; d_call: TRBD1; j_call: TRBJ1-2; v_call: TRBV7-9
cdr3_aa: ASSRGLAGVEQF; d_call: TRBD2; j_call: TRBJ2-1; v_call: TRBV14
cdr3_aa: ASSLAVFTDTQY; d_call: NA; j_call: TRBJ2-3; v_call: TRBV5-1
cdr3_aa: ASSFGVSYEQY; d_call: NA; j_call: TRBJ2-7; v_call: TRBV28
cdr3_aa: ASSKDTLGYGYT; d_call: NA; j_call: TRBJ1-2; v_call: TRBV25-1
cdr3_aa: ASRNRGDNQPQH; d_call: TRBD1; j_call: TRBJ1-5; v_call: TRBV6-1
cdr3_aa: ASSRQGLNEKLF; d_call: TRBD1; j_call: TRBJ1-4; v_call: TRBV19
cdr3_aa: ASSLAPLAQVETQY; d_call: NA; j_call: TRBJ2-5; v_call: TRBV5-5
cdr3_aa: ASSGALAGGRNEQF; d_call: TRBD2; j_call: TRBJ2-1; v_call: TRBV7-9
cdr3_aa: AWGAGAGVNEQF; d_call: TRBD2; j_call: TRBJ2-1; v_call: TRBV30
cdr3_aa: ASSLGPPGQGQTQY; d_call: TRBD1; j_call: TRBJ2-5; v_call: TRBV11-2
cdr3_aa: ASSLNPTGTGELF; d_call: NA; j_call: TRBJ2-2; v_call: TRBV11-2